Following are 29 T cell receptor beta chains from one sample sequenced in a study of T-cell reconstitution after alpha-beta-depleted transplantation in children. The TCRbeta library was prepared with unique molecular identifiers. TCRdb itself ran the PCR reads through MiXCR, one entry per CDR3 protein. In the table there are approximately 630,000 distinct CDR3 sequences, roughly 14% of which are singletons. The material sequenced was PBMCs, taken before TCRalphabeta/CD19-depleted stem cell transplant. The receptors here all came from a girl aged 2-10 years with congenital amegakaryocytic thrombocytopenia, due to receive a stem cell transplant.

V gene TRBV7-9 combines with J gene TRBJ2-2; 10 bases fit TRBD2. This CDR3 is built from 14 residues. V lost 6 bases and J lost 6; bases outside the gene matches: 4. CDR1 and CDR2 (germline): SEHNR, FQNEAQ (reference sequence). CDR3 nucleotide sequence: TGTGCCAGCAGACCTAGCGGGAGCCCCGGGGAGCTGTTTTTT. Translation: CASRPSGSPGELFF. The whole variable domain, remainder taken from reference TRBV7-9 and TRBJ2-2, is DTGVSQNPRHKITKRGQNVTFRCDPISEHNRLYWYRQTLGQGPEFLTYFQNEAQLEKSRLLSDRFSAERPKGSFSTLEIQRTEQGDSAMYLCASRPSGSPGELFFGEGSRLTVL.

The table lists this clonotype with a few counts. This chain uses TRBV6-2 or TRBV6-3 with TRBJ2-1; 8 bases agree with TRBD2. The length of the CDR3 is 16 residues. After removal of 2 bases from V and 5 bases from J, the junction contained 8 bases not matched to a gene. The germline CDR1 and CDR2 sequences are MNHEY and SVGEGT. The CDR3 is CASSYPSGGPNNEQFF. CDR3 in DNA: TGTGCCAGCAGTTACCCAAGCGGGGGTCCCAACAATGAGCAGTTCTTC.

This clonotype was counted many times. This chain uses TRBV20-1 with TRBJ1-1; D remains unclear. V shed 1 base and J shed 4 bases, with 7 bases lying between them. The germline CDR1 and CDR2 sequences are DFQATT and SNEGSKA (reference sequence). The length of the CDR3 is 12 residues. The CDR3 DNA is TGCAGTGCTAGAGTACAGAGCACTGAAGCTTTCTTT. This translates into CSARVQSTEAFF.

This clonotype was seen at least ten times. The CDR3 region has the DNA TGTGCCAGCAGTGGGGGACTAGCGGGCTACGAGCAGTACTTC. Translation: CASSGGLAGYEQYF. The rearrangement joins TRBV12-3 or TRBV12-4 to TRBJ2-7, with 12 bases matching TRBD2. This CDR3 has 14 amino acids. J lost 3 bases, V lost 5 bases, and 2 bases had no gene match.

A note on this clonotype: A much bigger clone sits one base away, suggesting this may be a read error. The gene calls are TRBV12-1 and TRBJ1-1. TRBV12-1 corresponds to a pseudogene. The CDR3 is 17 residues long. The CDR3 is CAISFGGYRGRFTEAFF. The CDR3 DNA sequence: TGTGCCATCAGCTTTGGGGGCTACCGGGGTCGATTCACTGAAGCTTTCTTT.

This clonotype has at least ten counts. V usage is TRBV15 and J usage is TRBJ2-5; perhaps TRBD2 as D (5 bases). The CDR3 totals 14 residues. The ends were cut back, 0 bases at V and 3 bases at J, with 8 bases in the middle. Germline assignment: CDR1 LNHNV and CDR2 YYDKDF (reference sequence). The CDR3, as DNA: TGTGCCACCAGCAGAGATCTAGCAGAAGAGACCCAGTACTTC. It yields the protein CATSRDLAEETQYF.

This clonotype has just a few counts. The chain uses TRBV14 and TRBJ2-3; a weak D match, TRBD1 (5 bases). The V gene lost 0 bases and the J gene lost 0 bases, with 10 bases spanning the gap. The germline V gene has CDR1 SGHDN and CDR2 FVKESK. This CDR3 comprises 16 residues. CDR3 sequence: CASSQDQRGSTDTQYF. As DNA, the CDR3 is TGTGCCAGCAGCCAAGATCAAAGGGGTAGCACAGATACGCAGTATTTT.

Many counts were recorded for this clonotype. CDR3 region: CASSLEALAGAIEQFF. CDR3 nucleotide sequence: TGCGCCAGCAGCTTGGAGGCGCTAGCGGGAGCTATTGAGCAGTTCTTC. This sequence joins TRBV5-1 and TRBJ2-1; 10 bases line up with TRBD2. Germline V gene data show CDR1 as SGHRS and CDR2 as YFSETQ. Trimming at V came to 0 bases and at J to 9 bases, leaving 9 bases not matched to a gene. The CDR3 length is 16 residues.

V usage is TRBV20-1 and J usage is TRBJ1-1, with D uncertain. V gave up 0 bases and J gave up 0 bases, with 11 bases separating them. The CDR3 extends over 15 amino acids. The germline gives CDR1 DFQATT, CDR2 SNEGSKA (reference sequence). The CDR3 loop is CSARDAGDLNTEAFF. CDR3 nucleotide sequence: TGCAGTGCTAGAGATGCGGGAGACTTGAACACTGAAGCTTTCTTT.

This clonotype was seen ten or more times. The chain links TRBV12-3 or TRBV12-4 to TRBJ2-7, with D unclear. The ends were cut back, 1 base at V and 0 bases at J, with 7 bases in the middle. The CDR3 sequence is 14 residues long. The CDR3: CASSLGYFSYEQYF. CDR3 sequence (DNA): TGTGCCAGCAGTTTAGGGTACTTCTCCTACGAGCAGTACTTC.

The V and J genes are TRBV7-8 and TRBJ2-1; 8 bases are a match to TRBD2. The V gene's germline CDR1 is SGHVS and CDR2 FQNEAQ. This CDR3 contains 16 residues. Trimming took 5 bases from V and 2 from J; bases not matched to a gene: 8. CDR3 region: CASSQQRELAYNEQFF. The CDR3 nucleotides read TGTGCCAGCAGCCAACAGCGGGAGCTGGCCTACAATGAGCAGTTCTTC.

In this sample, this clonotype turned up a few times. The gene calls are TRBV28 and TRBJ2-3; TRBD1 or TRBD2 may be the D gene (6 bases each). The germline V gene has CDR1 MDHEN and CDR2 SYDVKM. The ends were cut back, 6 bases at V and 2 bases at J, with 15 bases in the middle. This CDR3 region has 15 residues. The CDR3, as DNA: TGTGCCAGCAGCCCCGGGGGCCCCCCCACAGATACGCAGTATTTT. Residues: CASSPGGPPTDTQYF.

This clonotype has just a few counts. The genes are TRBV28 and TRBJ1-5, with a weak D call TRBD1 (6 bases). The CDR3 length is 14 residues. Per the germline V gene, CDR1 is MDHEN and CDR2 is SYDVKM. V lost 5 bases and J 5 bases, leaving 13 bases between the germline ends. CDR3 loop: CASSGDISHQPQHF. The CDR3 DNA follows: TGTGCCAGCAGTGGGGACATCAGCCATCAGCCCCAGCATTTT.

This clonotype has just a few counts. DNA of the CDR3: TGTGCCAGCAGCTTAGTCTTACCAGACACCAATGAGCAGTTCTTC. This encodes CASSLVLPDTNEQFF. The gene calls are TRBV7-9 and TRBJ2-1; D is uncertain. The CDR3 is 15 residues long. Between the trimmed V and J ends, which lost 1 base and 6 bases, there was a span of 13 bases. The V gene's germline CDR1 is SEHNR and CDR2 FQNEAQ (reference sequence). Full variable domain (remainder filled in from reference TRBV7-9 and TRBJ2-1): DTGVSQNPRHKITKRGQNVTFRCDPISEHNRLYWYRQTLGQGPEFLTYFQNEAQLEKSRLLSDRFSAERPKGSFSTLEIQRTEQGDSAMYLCASSLVLPDTNEQFFGPGTRLTVL.

CDR3 coding DNA: TGTGCCAGCAGGAGGTCCGGGAGAGGGGAGACCCAGTACTTC. Translating it yields CASRRSGRGETQYF. The V call is TRBV14, the J call TRBJ2-5, with D perhaps matching TRBD2 (6 bases). Germline loops: CDR1 SGHDN, CDR2 FVKESK. This CDR3 has 14 residues. The V end was cut by 6 bases, the J end by 5 bases, with 16 bases between.

This sequence joins TRBV4-1 and TRBJ2-7; tentatively, D is TRBD1 (6 bases). Trimming shortened V by 2 bases and J by 2 bases, and 13 bases separated the two germline ends. Germline loops: CDR1 MGHRA, CDR2 YSYEKL. CDR3 length equals 15 residues. CDR3 protein: CASSQLQGFPYEQYF. The CDR3 DNA is TGCGCCAGCAGCCAACTACAGGGTTTCCCCTACGAGCAGTACTTC.

The chain is built from TRBV28 and TRBJ2-7; TRBD2 is a possible D gene (6 bases). Germline values: CDR1 MDHEN, CDR2 SYDVKM. Trimming stripped 5 bases from V and 2 bases from J, with 13 bases between. This CDR3 is 14 amino acids long. CDR3 sequence (DNA): TGTGCCAGCAGTCCCCAGCGGGTAACCTACGAGCAGTACTTC. This sequence encodes CASSPQRVTYEQYF.

This clonotype appeared many times. The V gene is TRBV20-1, the J gene TRBJ2-3, with 9 nucleotides matching TRBD2. V gave up 5 bases and J gave up 1 base; unmatched junction bases: 7. The CDR3 contains 15 residues. Germline values: CDR1 DFQATT, CDR2 SNEGSKA (reference sequence). In DNA form, the CDR3 reads TGCAGTGCTCCAAATAGCGGGAGCGGCACAGATACGCAGTATTTT. This translates into CSAPNSGSGTDTQYF.

This clonotype was observed at least ten times. The CDR3 spells CSARDLGRPGDEQFF. The CDR3 DNA sequence: TGCAGTGCTAGAGATCTAGGTCGCCCCGGCGATGAGCAGTTCTTC. V is TRBV20-1 and J is TRBJ2-1; D is unclear. The CDR3 covers 15 residues. V gave up 0 bases and J gave up 8 bases, with 17 bases separating them. The germline CDR1 and CDR2 sequences are DFQATT and SNEGSKA (reference sequence).

J is TRBJ2-5 and V is TRBV5-1; D is possibly TRBD2 (5 bases). Germline loops: CDR1 SGHRS, CDR2 YFSETQ. This CDR3 is built from 14 residues. Trimming left V 9 bases short and J 10 bases short, with 25 bases between. The CDR3 DNA reads TGCGCCATGGGCCCCGACGACATTGTTGGAGGCCAGTACTTC. It yields the protein CAMGPDDIVGGQYF.

This clonotype was recorded at least ten times. This chain links TRBV5-1 with TRBJ2-7, with D hard to call. V was pared by 1 base and J by 4 bases, with 18 bases between. Germline CDR1 is SGHRS and CDR2 is YFSETQ. This CDR3 region has 16 residues. The CDR3 spells CASSLWSQDTHYEQYF. CDR3 sequence (DNA): TGCGCCAGCAGCTTGTGGTCTCAAGACACCCATTACGAGCAGTACTTC.

A few counts support this clonotype. This chain connects TRBV11-2 to TRBJ2-6, with D hard to call. The length of the CDR3 is 15 residues. The ends were cut back, 6 bases at V and 1 base at J, with 10 bases in the middle. Germline assignment: CDR1 SGHAT and CDR2 FQNNGV. CDR3 loop: CASRSYGSGANVLTF. In DNA, the CDR3 is TGTGCCAGCAGGTCATACGGATCTGGGGCCAACGTCCTGACTTTC. The variable domain in full, with the rest retrieved from reference TRBV11-2 and TRBJ2-6, is EAGVAQSPRYKIIEKRQSVAFWCNPISGHATLYWYQQILGQGPKLLIQFQNNGVVDDSQLPKDRFSAERLKGVDSTLKIQPAKLEDSAVYLCASRSYGSGANVLTFGAGSRLTVL.

This clonotype was seen repeatedly, ten times or more. The chain links TRBV5-1 to TRBJ2-5, with TRBD1 identical over 7 bases. Germline V gene data show CDR1 as SGHRS and CDR2 as YFSETQ. The CDR3 is made up of 14 amino acids. J lost 2 bases, V lost 4 bases, and 5 bases had no gene match. The CDR3 bases are TGCGCCAGCAGCACGAGGGACAGACAAGAGACCCAGTACTTC. This encodes CASSTRDRQETQYF.

This clonotype has only a few counts. The chain links TRBV15 to TRBJ2-1; D is unclear. CDR1 and CDR2 from the germline V gene are LNHNV and YYDKDF (reference sequence). The V end was cut by 1 base, the J end by 0 bases, with 7 bases between. The CDR3 is made up of 15 amino acids. The CDR3 region is CATSRVASSYNEQFF. The CDR3 region has the DNA TGTGCCACCAGCAGAGTGGCGAGCTCCTACAATGAGCAGTTCTTC.

Of note for this clonotype: This sequence may be a read error, since a much larger clone differs from it by one base. V gene TRBV20-1 combines with J gene TRBJ2-3; D gene unclear. Deletions cut 0 bases from V and 2 bases from J, with 6 bases between. Per germline, CDR1 DFQATT and CDR2 SNEGSKA (reference sequence). This CDR3 region has 13 residues. The CDR3, as DNA: TGCAGTGCTAGAGATCCTGACACAGATACGCAGTATTTT. Its protein is CSARDPDTDTQYF.

The chain carries TRBV3-1 and TRBJ2-7, with D perhaps matching TRBD1 (6 bases). The CDR3 runs 13 residues. In germline, CDR1 is LGHDT, CDR2 YNNKEL (reference sequence). V lost 4 bases, J lost 11 bases, and 18 bases lay in between. In nucleotides, the CDR3 is TGTGCCAGCAGCCGGCTCGGGACAAAGGAGGAGTACTTC. It yields the protein CASSRLGTKEEYF.

The chain uses TRBV20-1 and TRBJ2-1; 7 bases agree with TRBD2. The CDR3 is 10 residues long. V gave up 8 bases and J gave up 5 bases; unmatched junction bases: 0. Germline V gene sequence: CDR1 DFQATT, CDR2 SNEGSKA (reference sequence). CDR3 protein: CSLADNEQFF. For the CDR3, the DNA is TGCAGTCTAGCGGACAATGAGCAGTTCTTC.

This clonotype was counted a few times. The CDR3 bases are TGCAGTGCTAGTAAGGCAGGGATGCCATACGAGCAGTACTTC. It codes for CSASKAGMPYEQYF. The chain employs TRBV20-1 and TRBJ2-7; weak D call: TRBD1 (5 bases). CDR1 and CDR2 from the germline V gene are DFQATT and SNEGSKA (reference sequence). The CDR3 covers 14 residues. V was clipped by 3 bases and J by 4 bases, with 16 bases between them.

In this sample, this clonotype turned up many times. The rearrangement links TRBV6-5 to TRBJ2-3; D perhaps matches TRBD1 (5 bases). Germline CDR1 and CDR2: MNHEY and SVGAGI. Trimming removed 1 base from V and 4 bases from J, with 12 bases in between. CDR3 length: 15 residues. CDR3 amino acids: CASSYLGVGADTQYF. For the CDR3, the DNA is TGTGCCAGCAGTTACTTAGGGGTCGGTGCAGATACGCAGTATTTT.